What follows are 13 T cell receptor beta chains derived from one specimen sequenced in a study of metastatic and nonmetastatic thyroid tumors. Until they underwent thyroid surgery, no patient had received any treatment. TCRdb re-analyzed the PCR reads through MiXCR. The table shows about 38,000 clones, with roughly half occurring only once. Sequencing was performed on tumor tissue. These receptor sequences come from a male donor with papillary thyroid cancer or a benign thyroid nodule (not recorded which). Some clones in this sample may be carry-over from other donors' samples.

The chain has TRBV3-1 and TRBJ2-1; TRBD1 might be the D (5 bases). The CDR3 extends over 14 amino acids. Between the trimmed V and J ends, which lost 1 base and 10 bases, there was a span of 14 bases. From germline, CDR1 is LGHDT and CDR2 YNNKEL (reference sequence). As DNA, the CDR3 is TGTGCCAGCAGCCAAGTCGCAGGGCCGATGGAGCAGTTCTTC. Amino acids: CASSQVAGPMEQFF.

The gene calls are TRBV11-2 and TRBJ2-1; the match to TRBD2 covers 10 bases. The CDR3 extends over 16 amino acids. The V gene's germline CDR1 is SGHAT and CDR2 FQNNGV. V dropped 5 bases and J dropped 3; count of bases not matched to a gene: 7. CDR3 in DNA: TGTGCCAGCAGCGAGCTAGCGGGAGTTTTCTACAATGAGCAGTTCTTC. Translated: CASSELAGVFYNEQFF.

This clone is deemed medium-sized (0.01 to 0.1%). The V and J genes are TRBV6-5 and TRBJ2-7, with D possibly TRBD2 on 6 matching bases. The V gene lost 2 bases and the J gene lost 1 base, with 12 bases spanning the gap. Germline CDR1 reads MNHEY; CDR2 reads SVGAGI. The CDR3 extends over 15 amino acids. CDR3 sequence: CASSYQSGRSYEQYF. As DNA, the CDR3 is TGTGCCAGCAGTTACCAATCAGGGAGGTCCTACGAGCAGTACTTC.

This chain links TRBV30 with TRBJ2-3; the match to TRBD1 covers 8 bases. V was pared by 2 bases and J by 2 bases, with 6 bases of the junction left unmatched. The CDR3 extends over 15 amino acids. Germline V gene sequence: CDR1 GTSNPN, CDR2 SVGIG (reference sequence). In DNA form, the CDR3 reads TGTGCCTGGAGTTCCCGGGACAGGTTCACAGATACGCAGTATTTT. This sequence encodes CAWSSRDRFTDTQYF.

The chain couples TRBV4-3 to TRBJ2-7; TRBD2 aligns across 7 bases. Germline values: CDR1 LGHNA, CDR2 YSLEER. After removal of 0 bases from V and 2 bases from J, the junction contained 7 bases not matched to a gene. The CDR3 totals 16 residues. CDR3 DNA: TGCGCCAGCAGCCAAGATTTCGCTAGCGGTACCTACGAGCAGTACTTC. As protein: CASSQDFASGTYEQYF.

This clone has more than one count but fewer than ten. The V gene is TRBV27, the J gene TRBJ2-7; 7 bases match TRBD2. CDR1 is MNHEY and CDR2 is SMNVEV in the germline V gene (reference sequence). The CDR3 covers 15 residues. V lost 0 bases to trimming and J lost 5 bases; unmatched junction nucleotides: 7. In DNA form, the CDR3 reads TGTGCCAGCAGTTTATCGATAGCGGGTAGCCACGAGCAGTACTTC. As protein: CASSLSIAGSHEQYF.

This clone was seen only a few times. V is TRBV6-1 and J is TRBJ2-2; 8 nucleotides align to TRBD2. Germline-derived CDR1 and CDR2 are MNHNS and SASEGT. With 6 bases clipped from V and 0 bases from J, the junction kept 3 bases outside the gene matches. The CDR3 extends over 15 amino acids. The CDR3 nucleotides are TGTGCCAGCAGAGTAGCGGGACCGAACACCGGGGAGCTGTTTTTT. Amino acids: CASRVAGPNTGELFF.

This clone was counted between two and nine times. This chain connects TRBV3-1 to TRBJ2-7; unclear D gene. This CDR3 comprises 13 residues. Per germline, CDR1 LGHDT and CDR2 YNNKEL (reference sequence). Trimming shortened V by 3 bases and J by 2 bases, and 8 bases separated the two germline ends. CDR3 residues: CASSHGYPYEQYF. The CDR3, as DNA: TGTGCCAGCAGCCATGGATACCCCTACGAGCAGTACTTC.

The CDR3 DNA is TGTGCCAGCAGTCCTTCTGCCTCTGGAAACACCATATATTTT. Residues: CASSPSASGNTIYF. The rearrangement links TRBV6-1 to TRBJ1-3; the D is unclear. Trimming removed 5 bases at V and 0 bases at J, with 8 bases between. Germline values: CDR1 MNHNS, CDR2 SASEGT. The CDR3 runs to 14 residues.

This clone showed up just a few times. The rearrangement links TRBV11-3 to TRBJ1-1; D is unresolved. The germline CDR1 and CDR2 sequences are SGHNT and YENEEA. The ends were cut back, 4 bases at V and 7 bases at J, with 13 bases in the middle. This CDR3 is built from 13 residues. CDR3 nucleotides: TGTGCCAGCAGCTCCAGCTGGGAGAATGAAGCTTTCTTT. As protein: CASSSSWENEAFF.

J is TRBJ2-1 and V is TRBV19; 10 positions match TRBD1. The CDR3 is 16 amino acids. V was clipped by 5 bases and J by 7 bases; unmatched bases: 11. Germline CDR1 reads LNHDA; CDR2 reads SQIVND (reference sequence). The CDR3 loop is CASSHGQGGVWNEQFF. The CDR3 DNA is TGTGCCAGTAGTCATGGACAGGGGGGGGTGTGGAATGAGCAGTTCTTC.

As concerns this clone: A single base separates this from a much larger clone, so it may be a read error. The gene calls are TRBV20-1 and TRBJ2-7; D call uncertain. The CDR3 has 18 amino acids. Germline V lookup: CDR1 DFQATT, CDR2 SNEGSKA (reference sequence). V was trimmed by 4 bases and J by 1 base, leaving 26 bases between them. CDR3 sequence (DNA): TGCAGTGCTATAGACCACGGACGGAGAGAGCCCGTGTCCTACGAGCAGTACTTC. Its protein product is CSAIDHGRREPVSYEQYF.

This clone was picked up a small number of times. The CDR3 DNA is TGTGCCACCAGAGCTGACAGGGGAGTAACTGAAGCTTTCTTT. Translation: CATRADRGVTEAFF. The rearrangement uses TRBV15 and TRBJ1-1, with 8 bases fitting TRBD1. V shed 6 bases, J shed 5 bases, and the junction held 8 bases outside the gene matches. CDR1 is LNHNV, CDR2 YYDKDF, per germline (reference sequence). CDR3 size: 14 residues.